These 28 T cell receptor beta chains originate from one sample sequenced in a study of PD-L1 blockade in urothelial cancer. The method was immunoSEQ multiplex PCR; TCRdb's version includes in-frame clones alone and lacks a portion of them. The table has about 43,000 clones, 70% to 90% seen once. The starting material was PBMCs, obtained around atezolizumab (anti-PD-L1) treatment. Every receptor here comes from a woman aged 60 to 75 with urothelial cancer.

The V and J genes are TRBV5-4 and TRBJ2-5; 12 bases agree with TRBD2. This CDR3 contains 15 residues. With V trimmed by 7 bases and J by 5 bases, 9 bases remained unmatched. Germline CDR1 reads SGHNT; CDR2 reads YYREEE (reference sequence). CDR3 protein: CASGLAGGPRETQYF. CDR3 DNA: TGTGCCAGCGGCCTAGCGGGAGGGCCGCGGGAGACCCAGTACTTC.

By its share, this clone is medium-sized. V usage is TRBV2 and J usage is TRBJ2-1, with 10 bases aligning to TRBD2. Germline values: CDR1 SNHLY, CDR2 FYNNEI. This CDR3 is 13 amino acids long. V dropped 9 bases and J dropped 7; count of bases not matched to a gene: 6. The CDR3 sequence: CARRKREGNEQFF. In nucleotides, the CDR3 is TGTGCCAGACGGAAGCGGGAGGGGAATGAGCAGTTCTTC. The entire variable domain, with the rest obtained from reference TRBV2 and TRBJ2-1, is as follows: EPEVTQTPSHQVTQMGQEVILRCVPISNHLYFYWYRQILGQKVEFLVSFYNNEISEKSEIFDDQFSVERPDGSNFTLKIRSTKLEDSAMYFCARRKREGNEQFFGPGTRLTVL.

The chain is built from TRBV25-1 and TRBJ2-7; D gene unclear. Trimming pared 0 bases from V and 3 bases from J, leaving 3 bases between. Germline CDR1 reads MGHDK; CDR2 reads SYGVNS. The CDR3 covers 12 residues. In DNA form, the CDR3 reads TGTGCCAGCAGTGAATACTTCTACGAGCAGTACTTC. Protein: CASSEYFYEQYF.

This clone was observed a single time. The rearrangement links TRBV10-2 to TRBJ2-7; D may be TRBD2 (6 bases). The CDR3 loop spans 13 amino acids. The V end was cut by 8 bases, the J end by 6 bases, with 17 bases between. Per germline, CDR1 WSHSY and CDR2 SAAADI. The DNA of the CDR3 is TGCGCCAGCTATTCCGGGGCCGGGGGCGAGCAGTACTTC. Its translation: CASYSGAGGEQYF.

V is TRBV9 and J is TRBJ2-5, with D maybe TRBD2 (7 bases). Germline lookup yields CDR1 SGDLS and CDR2 YYNGEE. This CDR3 contains 18 residues. With 0 bases removed from V and 5 bases from J, the gap between germline ends came to 23 bases. For the CDR3, the DNA is TGTGCCAGCAGCGTAGGTCTAGCGGCCAGGGGCCAAGGGGAGACCCAGTACTTC. This translates into CASSVGLAARGQGETQYF.

This clone has only one observation. The chain couples TRBV29-1 to TRBJ1-1; 7 bases fit TRBD1. CDR1 is SQVTM and CDR2 is ANQGSEA in the germline V gene. CDR3 size: 14 residues. V lost 5 bases and J lost 0; bases outside the gene matches: 6. The CDR3 loop reads CSVRGQLLNTEAFF. The DNA for the CDR3 is TGCAGCGTTAGGGGACAGCTGCTGAACACTGAAGCTTTCTTT. The variable domain in full, completed from reference TRBV29-1 and TRBJ1-1, reads SAVISQKPSRDICQRGTSLTIQCQVDSQVTMMFWYRQQPGQSLTLIATANQGSEATYESGFVIDKFPISRPNLTFSTLTVSNMSPEDSSIYLCSVRGQLLNTEAFFGQGTRLTVV.

The V call is TRBV13, the J call TRBJ2-7; 8 bases are shared with TRBD2. This CDR3 spans 12 amino acids. Germline V gene data show CDR1 as PRHDT and CDR2 as FYEKMQ (reference sequence). V was clipped by 4 bases and J by 13 bases; unmatched bases: 9. The CDR3 coding sequence is TGTGCCAGCAGCTCCCCGCGGGGGGTATATTACTTC. Protein sequence: CASSSPRGVYYF.

The chain's CDR3 is CASPKGEGQYTEAFF. The CDR3 DNA reads as TGCGCCAGCCCCAAGGGGGAGGGTCAATATACTGAAGCTTTCTTT. This chain links TRBV23-1 with TRBJ1-1; TRBD1 is a possible D gene (6 bases). TRBV23-1 is sorted into the ORF group, with uncertain function. The CDR3 loop spans 15 amino acids. The V end lost 8 bases, the J end lost 5 bases, and 21 bases lay between the germline ends.

This chain links TRBV6-5 with TRBJ2-2; TRBD1 matches at 7 bases. After removal of 6 bases from V and 6 bases from J, the junction contained 4 bases not matched to a gene. The germline V gene encodes CDR1 MNHEY and CDR2 SVGAGI. The CDR3 is made up of 13 amino acids. The CDR3 coding sequence is TGTGCCAGCAGACCTACAGGGGCCGGGGAGCTGTTTTTT. Translation: CASRPTGAGELFF.

The chain carries TRBV10-2 and TRBJ1-1; TRBD1 agrees at 8 bases. The trim removed 6 bases at V and 3 bases at J, leaving 6 bases unmatched. This CDR3 region has 14 residues. Germline V lookup: CDR1 WSHSY, CDR2 SAAADI. The CDR3 DNA follows: TGCGCCAGCAGCCTCAGGGGGCAGGACACTGAAGCTTTCTTT. Its translation is CASSLRGQDTEAFF.

The chain joins TRBV18 to TRBJ1-1; the match to TRBD1 covers 8 bases. Unmatched junction bases numbered 6, after V lost 5 bases and J lost 1 base. The length of the CDR3 is 15 residues. The germline V gene encodes CDR1 KGHSH and CDR2 LQKENI. The CDR3 reads CASSAQQGGNTEAFF. CDR3 bases: TGTGCCAGCTCAGCCCAACAGGGGGGGAACACTGAAGCTTTCTTT.

CDR3 sequence: CASSPVGAGQPQHF. The CDR3 bases are TGTGCCAGCAGCCCGGTTGGGGCAGGTCAGCCCCAGCATTTT. The chain employs TRBV9 and TRBJ1-5, with a tentative D call TRBD1 (5 bases). The CDR3 length is 14 residues. The ends were cut back, 4 bases at V and 6 bases at J, with 14 bases in the middle. Germline V gene lookup returns CDR1 SGDLS and CDR2 YYNGEE.

V and J are TRBV5-1 and TRBJ2-7; TRBD1 agrees at 7 bases. The CDR3 is 17 residues long. The germline CDR1 and CDR2 sequences are SGHRS and YFSETQ. V lost 0 bases to trimming and J lost 0 bases; unmatched junction nucleotides: 9. CDR3 residues: CASSLGRWDSSSYEQYF. CDR3 in DNA: TGCGCCAGCAGCTTGGGTCGTTGGGACAGTAGCTCCTACGAGCAGTACTTC.

The chain employs TRBV4-2 and TRBJ2-6, with a weak D call TRBD2 (7 bases). The CDR3 is 17 amino acids. Germline V gene lookup returns CDR1 LGHNA and CDR2 YNFKEQ. V was trimmed by 3 bases and J by 0 bases, leaving 12 bases between them. The CDR3 protein is CASSQERGGSGANVLTF. CDR3 nucleotide sequence: TGTGCCAGCAGCCAGGAGAGGGGGGGCTCTGGGGCCAACGTCCTGACTTTC.

The chain joins TRBV9 to TRBJ1-2; maybe TRBD1 (5 bases). This CDR3 has 15 amino acids. Germline CDR1 is SGDLS and CDR2 is YYNGEE. V was cut by 4 bases and J by 0 bases, with 13 bases left in between. As DNA, the CDR3 is TGTGCCAGCAGCCCTCGGGGACTAGCTAACTATGGCTACACCTTC. This encodes CASSPRGLANYGYTF.

The CDR3 protein is CASSVFTLGAEAFF. CDR3 nucleotide sequence: TGTGCCAGCAGCGTCTTTACACTAGGTGCTGAAGCTTTCTTT. The gene calls are TRBV2 and TRBJ1-1; D is uncertain. CDR1 is SNHLY and CDR2 is FYNNEI in the germline V gene. The CDR3 is 14 residues long. V lost 6 bases to trimming and J lost 6 bases, with 17 bases between them.

This clone has just one count. This rearrangement joins TRBV29-1 to TRBJ2-4; D gene uncertain. V lost 5 bases, J lost 0 bases, and 11 bases lay in between. This CDR3 is built from 14 residues. CDR1 and CDR2 (germline): SQVTM, ANQGSEA. The CDR3 DNA reads as TGCAGCGTTCGTGAGACACTAGCCAAAAACATTCAGTACTTC. Translation: CSVRETLAKNIQYF.

The chain couples TRBV4-3 to TRBJ2-6; no clear D gene. Trimming cost V 0 bases and J 0 bases, with 6 bases left between them. Germline CDR1 is LGHNA and CDR2 is YSLEER. The CDR3 runs to 16 residues. This chain's CDR3 is CASSQDRYSGANVLTF. DNA for the CDR3: TGCGCCAGCAGCCAAGACCGGTACTCTGGGGCCAACGTCCTGACTTTC.

This chain links TRBV29-1 with TRBJ2-7, with 7 bases lining up with TRBD1. The V gene's germline CDR1 is SQVTM and CDR2 ANQGSEA. The CDR3 is 14 residues long. With 4 bases clipped from V and 7 bases from J, the junction kept 13 bases outside the gene matches. CDR3 sequence: CSVGQGVSRGEQYF. CDR3 bases: TGCAGCGTTGGGCAGGGGGTATCTAGGGGGGAGCAGTACTTC.

This chain links TRBV9 with TRBJ2-5; D possibly corresponds to TRBD1 (6 bases). V was clipped by 0 bases and J by 5 bases, with 11 bases between them. CDR3 size: 14 residues. From germline, CDR1 is SGDLS and CDR2 YYNGEE. CDR3 protein: CASSVGGTYETQYF. CDR3 nucleotide sequence: TGTGCCAGCAGCGTAGGGGGGACATACGAGACCCAGTACTTC.

The chain links TRBV19 to TRBJ1-2; 9 nucleotides agree with TRBD1. CDR3 length equals 15 residues. Germline V gene data show CDR1 as LNHDA and CDR2 as SQIVND (reference sequence). The junction had 4 bases not matched to a gene; V was cut back by 3 bases and J by 2 bases. The DNA of the CDR3 is TGTGCCAGTAGTATCGGGACAGGGAAGAACTATGGCTACACCTTC. It codes for CASSIGTGKNYGYTF. The variable domain in full, completed from reference TRBV19 and TRBJ1-2, reads DGGITQSPKYLFRKEGQNVTLSCEQNLNHDAMYWYRQDPGQGLRLIYYSQIVNDFQKGDIAEGYSVSREKKESFPLTVTSAQKNPTAFYLCASSIGTGKNYGYTFGSGTRLTVV.

The chain links TRBV10-3 to TRBJ1-5; 9 bases line up with TRBD1. Germline V gene data show CDR1 as ENHRY and CDR2 as SYGVKD. V shed 2 bases, J shed 7 bases, and the junction held 6 bases outside the gene matches. CDR3 length equals 15 residues. The CDR3 loop is CAISELDRGDQPQHF. The CDR3 bases are TGTGCCATCAGTGAGCTGGACAGGGGCGACCAGCCCCAGCATTTT.

The V gene is TRBV5-1, the J gene TRBJ2-1, with a weak D call TRBD1 (6 bases). Trimming cost V 4 bases and J 8 bases, with 16 bases left between them. From germline, CDR1 is SGHRS and CDR2 YFSETQ. The CDR3 extends over 14 amino acids. The CDR3: CASSLDSPRDEQFF. In DNA form, the CDR3 reads TGCGCCAGCAGCCTGGACAGCCCACGCGATGAGCAGTTCTTC.

This rearrangement joins TRBV9 to TRBJ2-1; 7 bases line up with TRBD2. The CDR3 is 14 amino acids. Trimming cost V 2 bases and J 6 bases; bases outside gene matches: 5. Germline-derived CDR1 and CDR2 are SGDLS and YYNGEE. CDR3: CASSVRLAANEQFF. The CDR3 coding sequence is TGTGCCAGCAGCGTTAGACTAGCAGCCAATGAGCAGTTCTTC.

This clone was seen once. J is TRBJ2-3 and V is TRBV29-1; no clear D. Germline V gene data show CDR1 as SQVTM and CDR2 as ANQGSEA. V was cut by 5 bases and J by 5 bases, with 17 bases left in between. The CDR3 loop spans 14 amino acids. The CDR3 DNA follows: TGCAGCGTTATGCTCCAGGATTTAATAGATACGCAGTATTTT. Translated, it gives CSVMLQDLIDTQYF.

V usage is TRBV4-1 and J usage is TRBJ2-5, with 11 bases fitting TRBD2. The V and J ends lost 3 bases and 2 bases, in that order; junction bases with no gene match: 8. This CDR3 is 17 amino acids long. The V gene's germline CDR1 is MGHRA and CDR2 YSYEKL. The CDR3 DNA follows: TGCGCCAGCAGCCACCGCCCGACTAGCGGGGAGCAAGAGACCCAGTACTTC. Translated: CASSHRPTSGEQETQYF.

The chain carries TRBV9 and TRBJ2-1; 7 nucleotides match TRBD1. CDR1 is SGDLS, CDR2 YYNGEE, per germline. The ends lost 4 bases at V and 5 bases at J; junction bases unmatched: 6. The CDR3 has 14 amino acids. The CDR3 sequence: CASSPDRLNNEQFF. The CDR3 DNA follows: TGTGCCAGCAGCCCGGACAGGCTGAACAATGAGCAGTTCTTC.

The V call is TRBV7-2, the J call TRBJ1-3, with a possible D match to TRBD1 (6 bases). V gave up 5 bases and J gave up 2 bases, with 13 bases separating them. The CDR3 is 15 residues long. Germline values: CDR1 SGHTA, CDR2 FQGNSA. CDR3 amino acids: CASSPTTGPGNTIYF. The CDR3 DNA is TGTGCCAGCAGCCCAACGACAGGTCCTGGAAACACCATATATTTT.